The rows below give T cell receptor beta chains drawn from one sample of a study of blood T cell repertoires in COVID-19. TCRdb keeps only in-frame clones here, not all; method: immunoSEQ multiplex PCR. This table holds 150,000 to 200,000 clones, 80% to 95% found once. The sequenced sample was peripheral blood. These receptors were taken from a young man with COVID-19, enrolled during active disease. Each CDR3 is given with its conserved first and last residue. A D gene is named only where the DNA matches it firmly. Only some rows state a clone size, as once, few, many or a class for expanded clones.

TRBJ1-1,TRBV6-5,-,TRBD1,TGTGCCAGCAGCACGGGACAGGGGTACACTGAAGCTTTCTTT,CASSTGQGYTEAFF
TRBJ2-2,TRBV2,-,TRBD1,TGTGCCAGCAGTGAAGCGCTGGGACAGGGGGCCCCCGGGGAGCTGTTTTTT,CASSEALGQGAPGELFF
TRBJ1-1,TRBV6-5,-,-,TGTGCCAGCAGTACATCGAGACCGTCGGGAGCTTTCTTT,CASSTSRPSGAFF
TRBJ1-2,TRBV29-1,-,-,TGCAGCGGTTACAGTATTAACTATGGCTACACCTTC,CSGYSINYGYTF
TRBJ1-1,TRBV12-3/TRBV12-4,-,-,TGTGCCAGCAGTTTCGTGACAGATGAAGCTTTCTTT,CASSFVTDEAFF
TRBJ2-1,TRBV7-9,-,-,TGTGCCAGCAGCTTAGAGGCCCAGGCTGCTTCCTACAATGAGCAGTTCTTC,CASSLEAQAASYNEQFF
TRBJ1-2,TRBV5-4,-,-,TGTGCCAGCAGCACAGCTAACTATGGCTACACCTTC,CASSTANYGYTF
TRBJ1-1,TRBV5-1,-,-,TGCGCCAGCAGCTCAAACGGGAACACTGAAGCTTTCTTT,CASSSNGNTEAFF
TRBJ1-2,TRBV19,once,-,TGTGCCAGTAGTCCACCCAACAGGGTCGTGGGGGGCTACACCTTC,CASSPPNRVVGGYTF
TRBJ1-1,TRBV4-3,-,-,TGCGCCAGCAGCCAATTTGCGATACGGAACACTGAAGCTTTCTTT,CASSQFAIRNTEAFF
TRBJ2-7,TRBV5-4,-,TRBD2,TGTGCCAGCAGCTCCGAGGGGGGACTAGTACCTTTCAACGAGCAGTACTTC,CASSSEGGLVPFNEQYF
TRBJ1-2,TRBV6-2/TRBV6-3,-,TRBD1,TGTGCCAGCAGCCCCCTTTGGACAGGGGGGTCTAACTATGGCTACACCTTC,CASSPLWTGGSNYGYTF
TRBJ2-1,TRBV24-1,-,-,TGTGCCACCAGTGACCCATACAATGAGCAGTTCTTC,CATSDPYNEQFF
TRBJ1-1,TRBV7-2,-,-,TGTGCCAGCAGCATTACCGGGACATTCACTGAAGCTTTCTTT,CASSITGTFTEAFF
TRBJ2-7,TRBV11-2,-,TRBD2,TGTGCCAGCAGCGGATCCTGGACTAGCGGGAATGACGAGCAGTACTTC,CASSGSWTSGNDEQYF
TRBJ2-7,TRBV7-2,-,TRBD1,TGTGCCAGCAGCTCCTCCGGGACAGGGGGCTACGAGCAGTACTTC,CASSSSGTGGYEQYF
TRBJ2-7,TRBV10-1,-,TRBD2,TGCGCCAGCTGGGAACTAGCGGGGGGAGAAGAACCCTACGAGCAGTACTTC,CASWELAGGEEPYEQYF
TRBJ1-1,TRBV11-2,-,TRBD1,TGTGCCAGCAGCTTAGCACAGGGGGGCACTGAAGCTTTCTTT,CASSLAQGGTEAFF
TRBJ2-5,TRBV5-4,-,-,TGTGCCAGCAGCTTGGGGGGGACATACCAAGAGACCCAGTACTTC,CASSLGGTYQETQYF
TRBJ1-1,TRBV5-6,-,-,TGTGCCAGCAGCTTGTCGGTGTCTACGGCTTTCTTT,CASSLSVSTAFF
TRBJ1-1,TRBV29-1,-,TRBD1,TGCAGCGTATACAGGGGGCTCTCTGAAGCTTTCTTT,CSVYRGLSEAFF
TRBJ2-7,TRBV5-4,-,-,TGTGCCAGCAGCTTGGGGACGACAGATCCGTACGAGCAGTACTTC,CASSLGTTDPYEQYF